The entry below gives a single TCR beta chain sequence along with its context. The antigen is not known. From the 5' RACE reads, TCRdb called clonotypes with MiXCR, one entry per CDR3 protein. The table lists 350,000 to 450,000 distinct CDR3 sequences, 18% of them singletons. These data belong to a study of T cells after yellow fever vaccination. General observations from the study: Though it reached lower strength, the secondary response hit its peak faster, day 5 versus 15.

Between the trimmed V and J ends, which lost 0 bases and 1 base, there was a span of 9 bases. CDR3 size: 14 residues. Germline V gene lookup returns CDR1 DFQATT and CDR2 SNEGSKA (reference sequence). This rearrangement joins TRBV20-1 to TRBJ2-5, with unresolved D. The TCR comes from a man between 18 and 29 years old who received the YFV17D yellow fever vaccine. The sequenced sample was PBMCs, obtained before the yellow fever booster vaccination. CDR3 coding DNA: TGCAGTGCTAGAGATCTGAAACTCCAAGAGACCCAGTACTTC. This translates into CSARDLKLQETQYF.